This T cell receptor (beta chain) stems from a study of cytomegalovirus exposure and HLA in healthy donors. Study-wide points: It emerged from a later analysis that several of the most significant clusters appeared to be linked to common viral pathogens.

This CDR3 has 15 amino acids. CDR1 is MNHNS, CDR2 SASEGT, per germline. V lost 5 bases, J lost 2 bases, and 5 bases stayed unmatched. The PCR used 60 Vbeta and 13 Jbeta primers. Assay used: immunoSEQ multiplex PCR; TCRdb lists only in-frame clones, some missing. The table has approximately 130,000 clones, around 84% seen once. For this clone: The antigen is not known.

The sequence was collected from a woman aged 40-49 years in good health and CMV-seronegative. Sequencing was done on a sample of PBMCs. The chain carries TRBV6-1 and TRBJ2-7, with TRBD1 identical over 11 bases. CDR3 coding DNA: TGTGCCAGCAGTCCCCGGGACAGGGGGACCTACGAGCAGTACTTC. Translation: CASSPRDRGTYEQYF.